What follows describes a single T cell receptor beta chain. The antigen is unknown. Every CD8+ T cell subset underwent triplicate sorting at 300,000 cells apiece. Naive CD8+ T cells were CD45RO-CCR7+CD27+CD95-. The sample belongs to a study of CXCR3-negative and CXCR3-positive naive CD8 T cells. Study observations and caveats: Partly lower CXCR3 expression followed cryopreservation, and most assays relied on fresh PBMCs. Memory cells showed distinct TRBV-TRBJ patterns, while the two naive subsets matched.

This CDR3 has 15 amino acids. The germline V gene encodes CDR1 MNHNY and CDR2 SVGAGI (reference sequence). Through 5' RACE with UMI labels, the TRB cDNA libraries were prepared. TCRdb reanalyzed the 5' RACE reads and collapses them to one entry per CDR3 protein, without DNA. The ten most abundant clones cover 2% to 3% of a sample with about 46,000 distinct CDR3 sequences. The chain uses TRBV6-6 and TRBJ2-7; TCRdb designates TRBD1, a call that cannot be tested without DNA. The TCR was taken from a human donor in good health. Some clones in this sample may be carry-over from other donors' samples. Sequenced: naive CXCR3- CD8+ T cells from blood. The sample's subset: CD45RO-CCR7+CD27+CD95- naive CD8+ T cells lacking CXCR3 (TNR3-). CDR3 region: CASSYIFGPKHEQYF.